A selection of T cell receptor beta chains follows, all from one sample in a study of blood T cell repertoires in COVID-19. Only in-frame clones appear in the TCRdb table, and some are missing; sequencing was by immunoSEQ multiplex PCR. The table records 250,000 or so clones, around four fifths of them present only once. The sequencing input was peripheral blood. The origin of the receptors is a woman aged 60 to 75 with active or convalescent COVID-19. Both conserved end residues are part of each CDR3. Fields, in order: D gene, V gene, J gene, CDR3 protein. D genes are given only for firm matches.

>.|TRBV28|TRBJ1-5
CASSLGTTYSNQPQHF
>TRBD2|TRBV29-1|TRBJ2-1
CSASPASGRDNEQFF
>TRBD2|TRBV2|TRBJ2-7
CARGLAGRREQYF
>TRBD1|TRBV2|TRBJ2-2
CASSEDQGAVTGELFF
>.|TRBV19|TRBJ1-5
CASSIDFTGSLSNQPQHF
>TRBD1|TRBV19|TRBJ2-2
CASSKGQGDTGELFF
>.|TRBV19|TRBJ2-1
CASSMGRGGNEQFF
>.|TRBV7-9|TRBJ2-1
CASSLTSGYNEQFF
>.|TRBV6-5|TRBJ1-1
CASRTGRNTEAFF
>TRBD1|TRBV6-6|TRBJ2-5
CASSYGATGVTETQYF
>.|TRBV5-1|TRBJ2-3
CASSLDLDTQYF
>TRBD1|TRBV2|TRBJ2-1
CASSPPRTGWNEQFF
>.|TRBV12-3/TRBV12-4|TRBJ2-3
CASSLRVTDTQYF
>.|TRBV3-1/TRBV3-2|TRBJ2-2
CASSQEAGRANTGELFF
>TRBD2|TRBV24-1|TRBJ2-1
CATSDAGTSYEQFF
>.|TRBV6-5|TRBJ1-1
CASSYSWGGGGTEAFF
>.|TRBV12-3/TRBV12-4|TRBJ1-1
CASSPDREAFF
>TRBD2|TRBV5-4|TRBJ2-2
CASSLGLAGVGAGELFF